The source of this T cell receptor (beta chain) is a study of regulatory T cells in long-lasting Graves disease. The germline V gene has CDR1 SEHNR and CDR2 FQNEAQ (reference sequence). V lost 6 bases and J 5 bases, leaving 13 bases between the germline ends. The length of the CDR3 is 13 residues. The time point is: persistent/refractory GD, antithyroid drugs over 5 years with positive TRAb. Construction of the TCR library relied on RNA isolated from PBMCs. Patients of an endocrinology department in Xi'an, China, were included. The study's findings and limits: Persistent patients shared about 2,800 public clonotypes among themselves. Newly diagnosed patients shared fewer, at roughly 1,000.

This clonotype was found a few times. The antigen remains undetermined. The TCR beta library used iRepertoire HTBI primers with Arm-PCR amplification of CDR3. One entry per CDR3 protein, called by TCRdb with MiXCR from the multiplex PCR reads. This table has some 430,000 distinct CDR3 sequences, roughly 21% appearing once. The input for sequencing was peripheral blood mononuclear cells (PBMCs), taken when the disease was refractory, from a patient treated with antithyroid drugs. The TCR sequence derives from a female donor with Graves disease. V gene TRBV7-9 combines with J gene TRBJ1-1; D remains unclear. In nucleotides, the CDR3 is TGTGCCAGCAGATCTACGGACGGAACTGAAGCTTTCTTT. Its protein product is CASRSTDGTEAFF.